A single sample is the source of the 10 T cell receptor beta chains below, sequenced in a study of identical twins. MiXCR, run by TCRdb on the 5' RACE reads, gives a single entry per CDR3 protein. Among 410,000 or so distinct CDR3 sequences listed, around a sixth were seen once. The sample comprised naive T cells sorted from blood. These receptors were obtained from a man aged 50-59 years in good health.

This clonotype was seen at least ten times. The chain uses TRBV6-1 and TRBJ2-7, with D maybe TRBD2 (5 bases). From germline, CDR1 is MNHNS and CDR2 SASEGT. Trimming shortened V by 6 bases and J by 0 bases, and 6 bases separated the two germline ends. The CDR3 contains 12 residues. In DNA, the CDR3 is TGTGCCAGCAGCCGGGGCTCCTACGAGCAGTACTTC. The encoded protein is CASSRGSYEQYF.

The chain is built from TRBV9 and TRBJ2-7; maybe TRBD1 (7 bases). The CDR3 is 15 residues long. V lost 0 bases and J lost 2, with 12 bases in between. Germline lookup yields CDR1 SGDLS and CDR2 YYNGEE. CDR3 in amino acids: CASSVGQGGPYEQYF. The CDR3 DNA is TGTGCCAGCAGCGTAGGCCAGGGGGGCCCCTACGAGCAGTACTTC.

The table lists this clonotype with a few counts. J is TRBJ2-1 and V is TRBV12-3 or TRBV12-4, with D hard to call. Between the trimmed V and J ends, which lost 2 bases and 8 bases, there was a span of 7 bases. This CDR3 is 12 amino acids long. The CDR3 coding sequence is TGTGCCAGCAGTTTACACGCAGATGAGCAGTTCTTC. Translated: CASSLHADEQFF.

This clonotype was picked up many times. The chain combines TRBV9 with TRBJ2-7, with 9 bases aligning to TRBD2. The germline V gene encodes CDR1 SGDLS and CDR2 YYNGEE. J lost 7 bases, V lost 6 bases, and 11 bases had no gene match. This CDR3 is 14 amino acids long. The chain's CDR3 is CASNSAGGPGEQYF. The CDR3, as DNA: TGTGCCAGCAACTCGGCGGGAGGGCCGGGGGAGCAGTACTTC.

This sequence joins TRBV27 and TRBJ1-1; 8 bases match TRBD1. CDR3 length: 15 amino acids. CDR1 is MNHEY and CDR2 is SMNVEV in the germline V gene (reference sequence). V was pared by 5 bases and J by 5 bases, with 10 bases of the junction left unmatched. The CDR3 nucleotides read TGTGCCAGCAGTCTCGGACAGGGCCCGTATACTGAAGCTTTCTTT. Its translation is CASSLGQGPYTEAFF.

This clonotype was counted ten times or more. V is TRBV20-1 and J is TRBJ2-1; D tentatively fits TRBD1 or TRBD2 (5 bases each). From germline, CDR1 is DFQATT and CDR2 SNEGSKA (reference sequence). CDR3 size: 16 residues. V lost 0 bases, J lost 3 bases, and 15 bases lay in between. CDR3 DNA sequence: TGCAGTGCTAGAGATCTTTGGGACGGAGACTACAATGAGCAGTTCTTC. Its protein product is CSARDLWDGDYNEQFF.

V is TRBV20-1 and J is TRBJ1-5; D remains unclear. The CDR3 contains 13 residues. V lost 3 bases, J lost 4 bases, and 10 bases lay in between. Germline CDR1 DFQATT, CDR2 SNEGSKA (reference sequence). Here the CDR3 DNA reads TGCAGTGCTAGCCCGGCCTCGAATCAGCCCCAGCATTTT. Translated: CSASPASNQPQHF.

V is TRBV9 and J is TRBJ2-1, with D unclear. CDR1 SGDLS and CDR2 YYNGEE come from the germline V gene. This CDR3 contains 17 residues. Trimming shortened V by 4 bases and J by 0 bases, and 17 bases separated the two germline ends. The CDR3 region is CASSPGLALSSYNEQFF. The DNA of the CDR3 is TGTGCCAGCAGCCCCGGATTGGCCCTGAGCTCCTACAATGAGCAGTTCTTC.

This clonotype was picked up many times. The CDR3 DNA is TGTGCCAGCAGTTGGGGCGTGGTCAATGAGCAGTTCTTC. Its translation: CASSWGVVNEQFF. The chain carries TRBV6-5 and TRBJ2-1; possible D gene TRBD1, 5 bases. CDR3 length: 13 amino acids. Per germline, CDR1 MNHEY and CDR2 SVGAGI. V lost 4 bases and J 6 bases, leaving 10 bases between the germline ends.

This clonotype was seen many times. This sequence joins TRBV5-1 and TRBJ2-7, with a weak D call TRBD2 (5 bases). The CDR3 covers 14 residues. From germline, CDR1 is SGHRS and CDR2 YFSETQ. Trimming took 0 bases from V and 4 from J, leaving 11 bases between them. CDR3 DNA: TGCGCCAGCAGCTTGGTTGGAGGTCAGTACGAGCAGTACTTC. Translating gives CASSLVGGQYEQYF.